The subject of this entry is one T cell receptor (beta chain). This sample was taken from a study of control samples from healthy donors and cancer patients. V shed 6 bases and J shed 1 base, with 13 bases lying between them. This CDR3 comprises 14 residues. Germline V CDR1 and CDR2: SGDLS, YYNGEE. Only in-frame clones appear in the TCRdb table, and some are missing; sequencing was by immunoSEQ multiplex PCR. In the table there are 150,000 or so clones, approximately 93% of which are singletons. The J gene is TRBJ1-2, the V gene TRBV9; no firm D call. The sequence was obtained from a man aged 18 to 29 in good health. Input material: blood. This CDR3 reads CASTTGRINYGYTF. In DNA form, the CDR3 reads TGTGCCAGCACCACTGGACGGATTAACTATGGCTACACCTTC.